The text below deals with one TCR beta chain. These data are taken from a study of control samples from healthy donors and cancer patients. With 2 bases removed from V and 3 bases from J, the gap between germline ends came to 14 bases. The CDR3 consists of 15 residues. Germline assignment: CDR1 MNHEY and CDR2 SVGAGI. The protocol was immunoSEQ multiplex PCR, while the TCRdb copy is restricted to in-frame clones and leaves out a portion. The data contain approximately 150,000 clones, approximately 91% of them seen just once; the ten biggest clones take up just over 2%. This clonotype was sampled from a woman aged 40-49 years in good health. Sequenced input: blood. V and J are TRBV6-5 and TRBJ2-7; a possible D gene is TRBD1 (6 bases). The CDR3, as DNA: TGTGCCAGCAGTTACACGGGACACTACATCTACGAGCAGTACTTC. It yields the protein CASSYTGHYIYEQYF.